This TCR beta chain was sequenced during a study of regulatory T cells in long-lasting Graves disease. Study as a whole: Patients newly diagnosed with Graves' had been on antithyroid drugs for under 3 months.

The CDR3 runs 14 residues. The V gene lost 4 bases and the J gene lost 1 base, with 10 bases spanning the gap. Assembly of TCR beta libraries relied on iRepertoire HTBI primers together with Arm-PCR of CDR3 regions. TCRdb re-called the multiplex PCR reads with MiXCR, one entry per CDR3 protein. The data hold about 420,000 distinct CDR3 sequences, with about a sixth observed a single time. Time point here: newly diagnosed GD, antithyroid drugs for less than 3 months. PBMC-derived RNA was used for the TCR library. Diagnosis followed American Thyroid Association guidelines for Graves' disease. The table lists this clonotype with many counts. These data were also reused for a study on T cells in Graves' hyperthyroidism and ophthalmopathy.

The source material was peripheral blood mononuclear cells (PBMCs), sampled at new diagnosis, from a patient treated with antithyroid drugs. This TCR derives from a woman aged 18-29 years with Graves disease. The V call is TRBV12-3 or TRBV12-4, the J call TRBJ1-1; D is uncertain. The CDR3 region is CASSSGRPNTEAFF. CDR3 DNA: TGTGCCAGCAGTTCAGGCAGACCGAACACTGAAGCTTTCTTT.